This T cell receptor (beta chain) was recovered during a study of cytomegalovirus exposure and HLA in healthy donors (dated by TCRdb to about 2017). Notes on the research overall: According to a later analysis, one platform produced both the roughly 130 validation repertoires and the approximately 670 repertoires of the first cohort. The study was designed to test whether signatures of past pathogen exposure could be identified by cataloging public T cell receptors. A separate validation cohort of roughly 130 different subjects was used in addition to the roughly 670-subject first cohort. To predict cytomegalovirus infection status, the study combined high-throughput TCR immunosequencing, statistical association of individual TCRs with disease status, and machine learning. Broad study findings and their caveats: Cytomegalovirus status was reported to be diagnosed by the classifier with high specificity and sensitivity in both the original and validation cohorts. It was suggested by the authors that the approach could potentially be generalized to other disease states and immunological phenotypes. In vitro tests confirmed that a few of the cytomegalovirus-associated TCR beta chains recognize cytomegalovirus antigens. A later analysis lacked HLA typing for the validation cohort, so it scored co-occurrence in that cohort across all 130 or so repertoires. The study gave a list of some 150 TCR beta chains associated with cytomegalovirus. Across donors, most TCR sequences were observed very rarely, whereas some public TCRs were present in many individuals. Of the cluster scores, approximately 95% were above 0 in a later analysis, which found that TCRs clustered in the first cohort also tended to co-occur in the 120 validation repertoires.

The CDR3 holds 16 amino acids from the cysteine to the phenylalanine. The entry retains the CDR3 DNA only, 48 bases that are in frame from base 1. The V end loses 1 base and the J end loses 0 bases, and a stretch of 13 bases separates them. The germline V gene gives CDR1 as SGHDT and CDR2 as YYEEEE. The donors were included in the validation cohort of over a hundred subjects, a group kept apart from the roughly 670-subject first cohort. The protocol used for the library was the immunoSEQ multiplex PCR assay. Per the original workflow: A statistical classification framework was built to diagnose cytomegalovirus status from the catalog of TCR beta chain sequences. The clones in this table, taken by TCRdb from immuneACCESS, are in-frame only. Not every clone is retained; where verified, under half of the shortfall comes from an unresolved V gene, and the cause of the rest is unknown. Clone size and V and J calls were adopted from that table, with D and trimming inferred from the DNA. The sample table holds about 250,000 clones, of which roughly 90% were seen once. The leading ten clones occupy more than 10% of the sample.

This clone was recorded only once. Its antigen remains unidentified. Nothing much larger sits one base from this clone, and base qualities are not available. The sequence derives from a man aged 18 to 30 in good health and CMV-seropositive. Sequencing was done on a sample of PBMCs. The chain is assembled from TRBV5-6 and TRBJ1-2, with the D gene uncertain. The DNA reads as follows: TGTGCCAGCAGCTTGCGCCGTATAAGGACTAACTATGGCTACACCTTC. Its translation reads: CASSLRRIRTNYGYTF.